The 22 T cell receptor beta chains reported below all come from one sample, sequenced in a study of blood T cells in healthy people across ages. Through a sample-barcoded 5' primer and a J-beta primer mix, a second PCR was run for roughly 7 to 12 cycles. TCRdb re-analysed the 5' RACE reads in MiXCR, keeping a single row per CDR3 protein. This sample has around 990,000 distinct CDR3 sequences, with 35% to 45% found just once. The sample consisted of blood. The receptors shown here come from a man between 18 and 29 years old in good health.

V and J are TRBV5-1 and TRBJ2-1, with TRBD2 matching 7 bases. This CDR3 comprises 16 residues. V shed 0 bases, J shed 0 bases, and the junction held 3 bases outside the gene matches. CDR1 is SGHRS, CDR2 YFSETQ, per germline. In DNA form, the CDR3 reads TGCGCCAGCAGCTTGGACGGGGGGAGCTCCTACAATGAGCAGTTCTTC. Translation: CASSLDGGSSYNEQFF.

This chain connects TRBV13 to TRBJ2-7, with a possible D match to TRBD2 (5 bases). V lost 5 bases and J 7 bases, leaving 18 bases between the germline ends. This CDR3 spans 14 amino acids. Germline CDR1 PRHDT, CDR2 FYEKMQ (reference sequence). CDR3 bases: TGTGCCAGCAGCCCCCCCGGGAATTTTAATGAGCAGTACTTC. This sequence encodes CASSPPGNFNEQYF. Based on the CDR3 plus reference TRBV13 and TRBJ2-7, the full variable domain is AAGVIQSPRHLIKEKRETATLKCYPIPRHDTVYWYQQGPGQDPQFLISFYEKMQSDKGSIPDRFSAQQFSDYHSELNMSSLELGDSALYFCASSPPGNFNEQYFGPGTRLTVT.

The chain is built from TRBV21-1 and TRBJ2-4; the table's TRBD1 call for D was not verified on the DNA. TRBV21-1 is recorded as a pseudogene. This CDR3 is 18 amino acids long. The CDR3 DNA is TGTGCCAGCAGCCGCCGGACAAGATTGAACCTAGCCAAAAACATTCAGTACTTC. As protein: CASSRRTRLNLAKNIQYF.

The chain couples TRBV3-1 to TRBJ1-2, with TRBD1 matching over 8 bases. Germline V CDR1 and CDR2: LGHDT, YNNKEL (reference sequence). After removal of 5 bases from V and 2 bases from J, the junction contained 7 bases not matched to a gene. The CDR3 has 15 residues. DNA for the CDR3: TGTGCCAGCAGCGGGCGGGACAGGAAGAACTATGGCTACACCTTC. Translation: CASSGRDRKNYGYTF.

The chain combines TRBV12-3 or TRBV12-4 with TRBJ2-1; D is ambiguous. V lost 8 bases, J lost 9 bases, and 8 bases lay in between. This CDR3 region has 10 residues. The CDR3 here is CASGIGEQFF. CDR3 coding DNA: TGTGCCAGCGGAATAGGTGAGCAGTTCTTC.

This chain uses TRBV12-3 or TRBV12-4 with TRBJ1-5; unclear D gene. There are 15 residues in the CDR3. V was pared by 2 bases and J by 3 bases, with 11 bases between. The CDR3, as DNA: TGTGCCAGCAGTTTATCAGGACCCTTCAATCAGCCCCAGCATTTT. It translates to CASSLSGPFNQPQHF.

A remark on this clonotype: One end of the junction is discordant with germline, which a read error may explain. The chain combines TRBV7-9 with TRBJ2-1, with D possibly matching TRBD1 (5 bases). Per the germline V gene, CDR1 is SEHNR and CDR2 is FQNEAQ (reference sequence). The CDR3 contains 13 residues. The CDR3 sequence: CFHTGVSYNEQFF. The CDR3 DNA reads TGCTTCCACACAGGTGTCTCCTACAATGAGCAGTTCTTC.

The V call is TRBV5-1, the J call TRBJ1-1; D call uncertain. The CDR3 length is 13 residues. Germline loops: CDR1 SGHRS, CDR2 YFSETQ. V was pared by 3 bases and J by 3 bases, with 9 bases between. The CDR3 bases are TGCGCCAGCAGCTCCCCGGAGGACACTGAAGCTTTCTTT. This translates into CASSSPEDTEAFF.

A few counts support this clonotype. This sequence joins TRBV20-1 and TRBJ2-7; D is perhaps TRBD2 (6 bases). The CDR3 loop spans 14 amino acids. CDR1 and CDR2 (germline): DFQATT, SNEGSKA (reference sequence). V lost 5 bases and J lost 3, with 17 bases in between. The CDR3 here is CSADRLEGFYEQYF. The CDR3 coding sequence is TGCAGTGCTGACCGACTAGAAGGATTCTACGAGCAGTACTTC.

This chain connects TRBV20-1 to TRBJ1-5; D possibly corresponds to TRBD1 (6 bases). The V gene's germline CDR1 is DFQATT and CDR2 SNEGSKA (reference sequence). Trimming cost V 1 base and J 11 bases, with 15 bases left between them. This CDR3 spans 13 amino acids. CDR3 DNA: TGCAGTGCTAGAGTTCCAGGGGATACGGCCCAGCATTTT. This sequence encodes CSARVPGDTAQHF.

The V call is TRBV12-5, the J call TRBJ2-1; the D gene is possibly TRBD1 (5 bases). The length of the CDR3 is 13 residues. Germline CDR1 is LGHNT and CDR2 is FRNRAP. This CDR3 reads CATTGGAYNEQFF. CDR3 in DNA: TGTGCAACTACAGGTGGGGCCTACAATGAGCAGTTCTTC.

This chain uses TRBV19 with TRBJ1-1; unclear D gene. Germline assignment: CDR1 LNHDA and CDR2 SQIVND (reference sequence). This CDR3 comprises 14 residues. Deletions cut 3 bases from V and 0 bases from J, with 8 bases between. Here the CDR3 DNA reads TGTGCCAGTAGTATGGGATTCATGAACACTGAAGCTTTCTTT. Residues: CASSMGFMNTEAFF.

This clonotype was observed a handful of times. In DNA, the CDR3 is TGCGCCAGCAGCGTTGTCAAACAAGAGACCCAGTACTTC. Protein: CASSVVKQETQYF. V is TRBV5-1 and J is TRBJ2-5; no clear D gene. Germline V lookup: CDR1 SGHRS, CDR2 YFSETQ. This CDR3 comprises 13 residues. Trimming pared 4 bases from V and 2 bases from J, leaving 9 bases between.

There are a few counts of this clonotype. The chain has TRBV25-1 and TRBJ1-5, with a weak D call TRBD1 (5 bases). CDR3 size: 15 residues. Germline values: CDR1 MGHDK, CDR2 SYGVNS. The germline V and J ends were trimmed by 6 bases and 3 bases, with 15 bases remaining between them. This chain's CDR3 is CASSSGALFNQPQHF. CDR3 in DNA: TGTGCCAGCAGCTCCGGGGCCCTCTTCAATCAGCCCCAGCATTTT.

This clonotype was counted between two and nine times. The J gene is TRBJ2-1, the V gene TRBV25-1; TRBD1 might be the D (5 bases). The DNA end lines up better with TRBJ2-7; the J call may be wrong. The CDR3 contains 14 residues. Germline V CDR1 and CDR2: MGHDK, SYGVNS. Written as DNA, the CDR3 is TGTGCCAGCACAGGGCAGGTAACCCCCAATGAGCAGTACTTC. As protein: CASTGQVTPNEQYF.

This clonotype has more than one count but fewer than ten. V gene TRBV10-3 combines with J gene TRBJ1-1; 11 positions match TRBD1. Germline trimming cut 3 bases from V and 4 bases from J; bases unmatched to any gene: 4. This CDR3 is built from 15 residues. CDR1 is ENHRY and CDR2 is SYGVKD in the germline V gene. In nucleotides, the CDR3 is TGTGCCATCAGTGACGGGACAGGGGGTCGCACTGAAGCTTTCTTT. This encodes CAISDGTGGRTEAFF.

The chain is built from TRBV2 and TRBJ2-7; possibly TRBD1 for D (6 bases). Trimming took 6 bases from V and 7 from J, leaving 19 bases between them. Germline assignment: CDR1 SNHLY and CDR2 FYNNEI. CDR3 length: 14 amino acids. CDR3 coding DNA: TGTGCCAGCAGGGACAGTAGCTCCTACAATGAGCAGTACTTC. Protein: CASRDSSSYNEQYF.

CDR3 amino acids: CASSLETGISEKLFF. For the CDR3, the DNA is TGTGCCAGCAGCTTAGAGACAGGGATTTCTGAAAAACTGTTTTTT. The chain combines TRBV7-2 with TRBJ1-4; 7 bases line up with TRBD1. The CDR3 is 15 amino acids. Losses at the gene ends were 1 base for V and 7 bases for J; bases not matched to a gene: 6. From germline, CDR1 is SGHTA and CDR2 FQGNSA.

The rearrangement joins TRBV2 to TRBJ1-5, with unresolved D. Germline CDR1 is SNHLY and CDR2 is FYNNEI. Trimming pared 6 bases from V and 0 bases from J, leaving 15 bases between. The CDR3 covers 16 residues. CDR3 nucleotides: TGTGCCAGCAGGCGCACTCCAGAGGGTAGCAATCAGCCCCAGCATTTT. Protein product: CASRRTPEGSNQPQHF.

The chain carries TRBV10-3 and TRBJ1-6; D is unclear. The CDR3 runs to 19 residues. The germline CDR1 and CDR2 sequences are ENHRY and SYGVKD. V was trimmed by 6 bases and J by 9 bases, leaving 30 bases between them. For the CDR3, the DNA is TGTGCCATCAGCCGCGGAAACCCGACCACATCGGGCATGGGTTCACCCCTCCACTTT. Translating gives CAISRGNPTTSGMGSPLHF.

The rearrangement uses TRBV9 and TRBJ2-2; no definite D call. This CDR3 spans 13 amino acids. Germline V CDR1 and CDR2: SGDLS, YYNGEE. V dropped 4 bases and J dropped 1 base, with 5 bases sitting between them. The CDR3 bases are TGTGCCAGCAGCAAACAGAACACCGGGGAGCTGTTTTTT. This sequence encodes CASSKQNTGELFF.

CDR3 loop: CASSFAVPYYGYTF. Here the CDR3 DNA reads TGTGCCAGCAGTTTTGCGGTGCCCTACTATGGCTACACCTTC. The J gene is TRBJ1-2, the V gene TRBV12-3 or TRBV12-4, with unresolved D. Trimming took 3 bases from V and 3 from J, leaving 11 bases between them. The CDR3 has 14 residues.